The 10 T cell receptor beta chains reported below all come from one sample, sequenced in a study of T cell responses to AZD1222 COVID-19 vaccine. TCRdb's copy holds only in-frame clones and misses some; the assay was immunoSEQ multiplex PCR. Of 120,000 or so clones detected, roughly 90% appear once; the ten largest clones hold 4.2%. Sequenced material: peripheral blood, taken 28 days after the second dose of the MenACWY control vaccine. The receptors shown here come from an adult who received the MenACWY meningococcal vaccine as a control.

CDR3 DNA sequence: TGTGCCAGCTCACATCGGGACGGCGGCTACACCTTC. Translating it yields CASSHRDGGYTF. This chain connects TRBV18 to TRBJ1-2, with a weak D call TRBD1 (5 bases). The CDR3 covers 12 residues. Deletions cut 4 bases from V and 8 bases from J, with 11 bases between. CDR1 is KGHSH and CDR2 is LQKENI in the germline V gene. The full variable domain, completed using reference TRBV18 and TRBJ1-2, is NAGVMQNPRHLVRRRGQEARLRCSPMKGHSHVYWYRQLPEEGLKFMVYLQKENIIDESGMPKERFSAEFPKEGPSILRIQQVVRGDSAAYFCASSHRDGGYTFGSGTRLTVV.

The chain has TRBV2 and TRBJ1-3; no clear D. Germline CDR1 SNHLY, CDR2 FYNNEI. The V end was cut by 5 bases, the J end by 1 base, with 12 bases between. The CDR3 has 15 amino acids. The CDR3 DNA reads as TGTGCCAGCAGTACTGGGTTGATATCTGGAAACACCATATATTTT. This gives the protein CASSTGLISGNTIYF.

This sequence joins TRBV24-1 and TRBJ2-5, with 7 bases aligning to TRBD1. CDR1 is KGHDR, CDR2 SFDVKD, per germline. This CDR3 is 17 amino acids long. Unmatched junction bases numbered 15, after V lost 4 bases and J lost 5 bases. The DNA for the CDR3 is TGTGCCACCAGTGACACCGGGACAGCGGAACCAGGCGAGACCCAGTACTTC. It specifies CATSDTGTAEPGETQYF.

This clone was seen once. The chain couples TRBV27 to TRBJ2-1; TRBD2 matches at 15 bases. V lost 5 bases and J lost 11; bases outside the gene matches: 16. The CDR3 is 18 amino acids. Per the germline V gene, CDR1 is MNHEY and CDR2 is SMNVEV (reference sequence). The CDR3 nucleotides read TGTGCCAGCAGTACCTCTCAATACGGGACTAGCGGGAGGTTTAAGCAGTTCTTC. It codes for CASSTSQYGTSGRFKQFF.

The chain uses TRBV5-1 and TRBJ1-1; TRBD1 is a possible D gene (6 bases). Per the germline V gene, CDR1 is SGHRS and CDR2 is YFSETQ. The CDR3 totals 14 residues. The V gene lost 1 base and the J gene lost 4 bases, with 11 bases spanning the gap. Here the CDR3 reads CASSLWGASTEAFF. DNA for the CDR3: TGCGCCAGCAGCTTGTGGGGGGCTAGCACTGAAGCTTTCTTT.

The chain recombines TRBV10-1 with TRBJ1-5; TRBD1 aligns across 9 bases. V lost 2 bases and J lost 0; bases outside the gene matches: 14. The CDR3 totals 20 residues. Germline CDR1 WNHNN, CDR2 SYGVQD (reference sequence). The CDR3 is CASSERGPGQGSNSNQPQHF. CDR3 DNA sequence: TGCGCCAGCAGTGAGCGTGGACCGGGACAGGGATCGAATAGCAATCAGCCCCAGCATTTT.

This rearrangement joins TRBV5-1 to TRBJ1-2; 7 bases agree with TRBD1. Looked up from germline, CDR1 is SGHRS and CDR2 is YFSETQ. V dropped 2 bases and J dropped 6; count of bases not matched to a gene: 4. The CDR3 has 13 residues. CDR3 loop: CASSFEGANGYTF. The CDR3 DNA reads TGCGCCAGCAGCTTCGAGGGGGCGAATGGCTACACCTTC.

The gene calls are TRBV28 and TRBJ1-5; 7 bases agree with TRBD1. The CDR3 totals 14 residues. Germline-derived CDR1 and CDR2 are MDHEN and SYDVKM. The V and J ends lost 3 bases and 6 bases, in that order; junction bases with no gene match: 5. CDR3 sequence reads: CASSLRGRSQPQHF. As DNA, the CDR3 is TGTGCCAGCAGTTTGAGGGGGCGCAGTCAGCCCCAGCATTTT. The full variable domain, completed using reference TRBV28 and TRBJ1-5, is DVKVTQSSRYLVKRTGEKVFLECVQDMDHENMFWYRQDPGLGLRLIYFSYDVKMKEKGDIPEGYSVSREKKERFSLILESASTNQTSMYLCASSLRGRSQPQHFGDGTRLSIL.

This sequence joins TRBV5-4 and TRBJ2-3, with 8 nucleotides matching TRBD1. Germline V gene lookup returns CDR1 SGHNT and CDR2 YYREEE (reference sequence). Losses at the gene ends were 1 base for V and 5 bases for J; bases not matched to a gene: 3. The CDR3 sequence is 14 residues long. CDR3 in amino acids: CASSLQGAGDTQYF. In DNA, the CDR3 is TGTGCCAGCAGCTTGCAGGGGGCGGGAGATACGCAGTATTTT.

This chain connects TRBV5-4 to TRBJ1-3; D gene uncertain. The CDR3 loop spans 15 amino acids. V was clipped by 0 bases and J by 0 bases, with 7 bases between them. CDR1 and CDR2 (germline): SGHNT, YYREEE (reference sequence). The CDR3 DNA is TGTGCCAGCAGCTTGGGACCGAACTCTGGAAACACCATATATTTT. Amino acid sequence: CASSLGPNSGNTIYF.